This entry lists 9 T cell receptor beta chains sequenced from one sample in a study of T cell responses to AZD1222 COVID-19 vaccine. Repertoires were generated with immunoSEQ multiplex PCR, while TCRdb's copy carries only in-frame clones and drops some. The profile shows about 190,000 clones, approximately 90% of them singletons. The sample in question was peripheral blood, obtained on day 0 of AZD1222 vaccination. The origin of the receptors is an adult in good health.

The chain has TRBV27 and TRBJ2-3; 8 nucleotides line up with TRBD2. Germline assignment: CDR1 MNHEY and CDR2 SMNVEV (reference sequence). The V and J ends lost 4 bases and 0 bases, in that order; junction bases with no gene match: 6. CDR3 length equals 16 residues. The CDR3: CASSSTGTRSTDTQYF. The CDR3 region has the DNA TGTGCCAGCAGTTCGACCGGGACTAGGAGCACAGATACGCAGTATTTT.

This CDR3 is CASRPAAGNTIYF. The CDR3 DNA sequence: TGTGCCAGCCGCCCGGCGGCTGGAAACACCATATATTTT. The genes are TRBV6-5 and TRBJ1-3; the D is unclear. This CDR3 region has 13 residues. Trimming shortened V by 8 bases and J by 2 bases, and 10 bases separated the two germline ends. The germline CDR1 and CDR2 sequences are MNHEY and SVGAGI.

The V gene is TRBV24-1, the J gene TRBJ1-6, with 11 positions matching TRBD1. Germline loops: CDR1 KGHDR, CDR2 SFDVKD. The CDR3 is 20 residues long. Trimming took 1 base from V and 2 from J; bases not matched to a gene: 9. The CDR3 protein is CATSDFPDRGLIPYNSPLHF. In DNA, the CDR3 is TGTGCCACCAGTGATTTCCCGGACAGGGGGCTTATTCCCTATAATTCACCCCTCCACTTT.

CDR3 DNA sequence: TGTGCCAGCAGCTCCGAGACAGGGTTATTTGCCTATGGCTACACCTTC. Translated, it gives CASSSETGLFAYGYTF. This chain joins TRBV5-6 and TRBJ1-2; 7 nucleotides line up with TRBD1. The ends lost 3 bases at V and 4 bases at J; junction bases unmatched: 12. This CDR3 spans 16 amino acids. Germline V gene data show CDR1 as SGHDT and CDR2 as YYEEEE.

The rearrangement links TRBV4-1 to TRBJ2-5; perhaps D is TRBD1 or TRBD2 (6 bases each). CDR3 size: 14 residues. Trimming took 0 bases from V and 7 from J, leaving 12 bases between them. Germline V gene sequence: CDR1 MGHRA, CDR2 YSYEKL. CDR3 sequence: CASSQDQGGWTQYF. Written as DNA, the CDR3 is TGCGCCAGCAGCCAAGATCAAGGGGGGTGGACCCAGTACTTC.

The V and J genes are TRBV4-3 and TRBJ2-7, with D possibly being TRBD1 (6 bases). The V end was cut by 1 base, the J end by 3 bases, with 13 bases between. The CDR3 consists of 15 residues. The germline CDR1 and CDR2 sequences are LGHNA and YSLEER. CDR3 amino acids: CASSQVQGMGYEQYF. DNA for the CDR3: TGCGCCAGCAGCCAAGTTCAGGGGATGGGCTACGAGCAGTACTTC.

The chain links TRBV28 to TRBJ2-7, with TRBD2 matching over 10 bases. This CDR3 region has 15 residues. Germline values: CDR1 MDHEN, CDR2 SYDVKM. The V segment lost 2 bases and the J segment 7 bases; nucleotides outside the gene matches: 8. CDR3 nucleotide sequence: TGTGCCAGCAGTTTACGATCTAGCGGGAGTGGAGAGCAGTACTTC. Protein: CASSLRSSGSGEQYF.

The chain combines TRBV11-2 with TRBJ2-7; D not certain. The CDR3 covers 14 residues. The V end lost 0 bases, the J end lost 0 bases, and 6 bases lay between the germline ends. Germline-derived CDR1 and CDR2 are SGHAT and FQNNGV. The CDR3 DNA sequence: TGTGCCAGCAGCTTAGATAGGGCCTCCTACGAGCAGTACTTC. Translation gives CASSLDRASYEQYF.

CDR3 residues: CASSLSWQLNTEAFF. The CDR3 DNA follows: TGTGCCAGCAGCTTATCTTGGCAGTTGAACACTGAAGCTTTCTTT. V is TRBV7-2 and J is TRBJ1-1; D is ambiguous. Germline loops: CDR1 SGHTA, CDR2 FQGNSA. V lost 2 bases, J lost 0 bases, and 10 bases lay in between. The CDR3 has 15 residues. Supplemented by reference TRBV7-2 and TRBJ1-1, the full variable domain reads GAGVSQSPSNKVTEKGKDVELRCDPISGHTALYWYRQSLGQGLEFLIYFQGNSAPDKSGLPSDRFSAERTGGSVSTLTIQRTQQEDSAVYLCASSLSWQLNTEAFFGQGTRLTVV.